The clone carrying this TCR beta chain was seen a handful of times. Its target is unknown. The sample originates from a study of cytotoxic CD8 clonotypes in ibrutinib-treated CLL. Overall study: Response sampling came at median roughly 11 months of treatment, ranging about 6 to 36 months. Study-wide results and caveats: Clonality rose at ibrutinib response and fell back toward baseline at progression. Private clonotypes, not public ones, expanded at ibrutinib response.

Germline loops: CDR1 SGHTA, CDR2 FQGNSA. The CDR3 consists of 13 residues. Trimming pared 2 bases from V and 7 bases from J, leaving 11 bases between. T cells were sequenced at a targeted depth of 1 in 200,000 to 1 in 1 million. Produced via immunoSEQ multiplex PCR; TCRdb's table is partial and in-frame only. The sample yields approximately 300,000 clones, around four fifths seen once. Here the sequenced sample was PBMCs, taken before ibrutinib treatment. The TCR comes from a human donor with chronic lymphocytic leukemia. The rearrangement joins TRBV7-2 to TRBJ1-1; no clear D. CDR3 region: CASSLMQDSEAFF. CDR3 nucleotides: TGTGCCAGCAGCTTAATGCAGGATAGTGAAGCTTTCTTT.